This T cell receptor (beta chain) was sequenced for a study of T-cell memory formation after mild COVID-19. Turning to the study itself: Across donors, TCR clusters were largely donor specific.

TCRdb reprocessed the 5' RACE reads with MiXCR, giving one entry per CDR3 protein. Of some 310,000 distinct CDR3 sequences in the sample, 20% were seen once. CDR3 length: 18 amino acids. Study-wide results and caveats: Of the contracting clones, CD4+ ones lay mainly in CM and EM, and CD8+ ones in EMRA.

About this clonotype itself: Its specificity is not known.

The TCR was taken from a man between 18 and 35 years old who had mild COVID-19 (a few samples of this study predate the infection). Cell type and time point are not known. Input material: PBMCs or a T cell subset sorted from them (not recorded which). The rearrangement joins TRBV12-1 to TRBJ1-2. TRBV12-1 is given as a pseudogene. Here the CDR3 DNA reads TGTGCCAGCAGCTCCCAAGGTTCTATTAGCTTTCTTCACTATGGCTACACCTTC. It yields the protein CASSSQGSISFLHYGYTF.